The rows below give T cell receptor beta chains drawn from one sample of a study of beta chain features in type 1 diabetes. The method was immunoSEQ multiplex PCR; TCRdb's version includes in-frame clones alone and lacks a portion of them. The sample has hundreds of thousands of clones, about 16% seen once; the top ten hold approximately 0.099%. Sequenced sample: naive CD4+ T cells from blood. Receptors were obtained from a man younger than 35 in good health. Each CDR3 is given with its conserved first and last residue. The D gene is left open where the match is weak. Not every row has a clone size; where given, it reads once, few, many or a size class.

V gene: TRBV2; clone size: few; D gene: NA; J gene: TRBJ2-5; CDR3 DNA: TGTGCCAGCAGTGGGACCCCCTTAGGGGAGACCCAGTACTTC; CDR3 protein: CASSGTPLGETQYF
V gene: TRBV28; clone size: few; D gene: TRBD2; J gene: TRBJ2-1; CDR3 DNA: TGTGCCAGCAGTTGGAACACCGGGACTAGCGGCTACAATGAGCAGTTCTTC; CDR3 protein: CASSWNTGTSGYNEQFF
V gene: TRBV28; clone size: NA; D gene: TRBD1; J gene: TRBJ1-1; CDR3 DNA: TGTGCCAGCAGTTTCCCAGGGGGCCTGAACACTGAAGCTTTCTTT; CDR3 protein: CASSFPGGLNTEAFF
V gene: TRBV5-6; clone size: few; D gene: NA; J gene: TRBJ2-7; CDR3 DNA: TGTGCCAGCAGCGGCCAGTCCTACGAGCAGTACTTC; CDR3 protein: CASSGQSYEQYF
V gene: TRBV7-3; clone size: NA; D gene: NA; J gene: TRBJ2-1; CDR3 DNA: TGTGCCAGCAGCAAAGGGGGTAGTGGTAGGAATGAGCAGTTCTTC; CDR3 protein: CASSKGGSGRNEQFF
V gene: TRBV28; clone size: few; D gene: NA; J gene: TRBJ2-7; CDR3 DNA: TGTGCCAGCATCCGTGGTCGTGGGGGTAAGAGGTACGAGCAGTACTTC; CDR3 protein: CASIRGRGGKRYEQYF
V gene: TRBV30; clone size: NA; D gene: TRBD1; J gene: TRBJ2-7; CDR3 DNA: TGTGCCTGGAGGCCCAGGACAGGGGTTTCCCATCGGTGGTACTTC; CDR3 protein: CAWRPRTGVSHRWYF
V gene: TRBV28; clone size: NA; D gene: TRBD2; J gene: TRBJ2-1; CDR3 DNA: TGTGCCAGCAATGGCGGGGGGTGGTACAATGAGCAGTTCTTC; CDR3 protein: CASNGGGWYNEQFF
V gene: TRBV28; clone size: NA; D gene: NA; J gene: TRBJ2-3; CDR3 DNA: TGTGCCAGCAGTCCCGGGATCGGGGTGGTGGATACGCAGTATTTT; CDR3 protein: CASSPGIGVVDTQYF
V gene: TRBV7-2; clone size: NA; D gene: NA; J gene: TRBJ2-5; CDR3 DNA: TGTGCCAGCAGAGATAACAAGGGGGGAGAGACCCAGTACTTC; CDR3 protein: CASRDNKGGETQYF
V gene: TRBV18; clone size: NA; D gene: NA; J gene: TRBJ1-1; CDR3 DNA: TGTGCCAGCTCACCACCGGCGGGGAACACTGAAGCTTTCTTT; CDR3 protein: CASSPPAGNTEAFF
V gene: TRBV7-9; clone size: NA; D gene: NA; J gene: TRBJ2-5; CDR3 DNA: TGTGCCAGCAGCTTAGCGCAAGGGTTAGAGACCCAGTACTTC; CDR3 protein: CASSLAQGLETQYF
V gene: TRBV27; clone size: few; D gene: NA; J gene: TRBJ1-5; CDR3 DNA: TGTGCCAGCAGTTTATCGAGGGGGAGCAATCAGCCCCAGCATTTT; CDR3 protein: CASSLSRGSNQPQHF
V gene: TRBV28; clone size: NA; D gene: NA; J gene: TRBJ2-3; CDR3 DNA: TGTGCCAGCAGTTTGGGTGGAATTACAGATACGCAGTATTTT; CDR3 protein: CASSLGGITDTQYF
V gene: TRBV11-1; clone size: few; D gene: TRBD2; J gene: TRBJ2-5; CDR3 DNA: TGTGCCAGCGGCCGACTAGCGGGAGGAGGAGAGACCCAGTACTTC; CDR3 protein: CASGRLAGGGETQYF
V gene: TRBV29-1; clone size: few; D gene: NA; J gene: TRBJ2-3; CDR3 DNA: TGCAGCGTCGGGACGGTTGGGCGTAGAGATACGCAGTATTTT; CDR3 protein: CSVGTVGRRDTQYF
V gene: TRBV5-4; clone size: NA; D gene: TRBD2; J gene: TRBJ2-4; CDR3 DNA: TGTGCCAGCAGCATCGGACTAGCGGAACCCATTCAGTACTTC; CDR3 protein: CASSIGLAEPIQYF
V gene: TRBV4-3; clone size: NA; D gene: NA; J gene: TRBJ1-2; CDR3 DNA: TGCGCCAGCAGCCAAGAGGGAGGGGATGGCTACACCTTC; CDR3 protein: CASSQEGGDGYTF
V gene: TRBV5-4; clone size: NA; D gene: NA; J gene: TRBJ1-2; CDR3 DNA: TGTGCCAGCAGCCAGGGAGGGGACTATGGCTACACCTTC; CDR3 protein: CASSQGGDYGYTF
V gene: TRBV7-9; clone size: NA; D gene: TRBD1; J gene: TRBJ2-7; CDR3 DNA: TGTGCCAGCAGCCTCGGACAGGGGGCCCACGAGCAGTACTTC; CDR3 protein: CASSLGQGAHEQYF
V gene: TRBV5-1; clone size: few; D gene: NA; J gene: TRBJ2-1; CDR3 DNA: TGCGCCAGCAGCTTGGCGGATGACAATGAGCAGTTCTTC; CDR3 protein: CASSLADDNEQFF
V gene: TRBV10-3; clone size: few; D gene: NA; J gene: TRBJ2-5; CDR3 DNA: TGTGCCATCAGTGAGGTCAACCAAGAGACCCAGTACTTC; CDR3 protein: CAISEVNQETQYF
V gene: TRBV30; clone size: NA; D gene: NA; J gene: TRBJ1-1; CDR3 DNA: TGTGCCTGGAGTAGAGGGGGAGGTGGCGACACTGAAGCTTTCTTT; CDR3 protein: CAWSRGGGGDTEAFF
V gene: TRBV19; clone size: NA; D gene: TRBD1; J gene: TRBJ2-4; CDR3 DNA: TGTGCCAGTAGTATTCGGGACAGCTCTCTTAAAAACATTCAGTACTTC; CDR3 protein: CASSIRDSSLKNIQYF
V gene: TRBV7-3; clone size: NA; D gene: TRBD1; J gene: TRBJ2-2; CDR3 DNA: TGTGCCAGCAGCTTAAGAACAGGGGGCTCCGGGGAGCTGTTTTTT; CDR3 protein: CASSLRTGGSGELFF
V gene: TRBV2; clone size: NA; D gene: TRBD1; J gene: TRBJ1-1; CDR3 DNA: TGTGCCAGCAACCTGGACAGGGGGGGAACTGAAGCTTTCTTT; CDR3 protein: CASNLDRGGTEAFF
V gene: TRBV5-1; clone size: NA; D gene: TRBD1; J gene: TRBJ2-1; CDR3 DNA: TGCGCCAGCAGCTTTGGCGACAGGGAGTACAATGAGCAGTTCTTC; CDR3 protein: CASSFGDREYNEQFF
V gene: TRBV27; clone size: few; D gene: NA; J gene: TRBJ2-6; CDR3 DNA: TGTGCCAGCAGTTGGGACTCTGGGGCCAACGTCCTGACTTTC; CDR3 protein: CASSWDSGANVLTF
V gene: TRBV6-5; clone size: few; D gene: NA; J gene: TRBJ2-7; CDR3 DNA: TGTGCCAGCAAGCAGCGGGACAGTTTGGACGAGCAGTACTTC; CDR3 protein: CASKQRDSLDEQYF
V gene: TRBV5-1; clone size: few; D gene: NA; J gene: TRBJ2-4; CDR3 DNA: TGCGCCAGCAGTCCCGGGGGAGTAGCCAAAAACATTCAGTACTTC; CDR3 protein: CASSPGGVAKNIQYF
V gene: TRBV29-1; clone size: NA; D gene: NA; J gene: TRBJ1-2; CDR3 DNA: TGCAGCGTTGAAGATAGCAGGGTCTATGGCTACACCTTC; CDR3 protein: CSVEDSRVYGYTF
V gene: TRBV6-5; clone size: few; D gene: TRBD1; J gene: TRBJ1-1; CDR3 DNA: TGTGCCAGCAGTTACCCCCGACAGGGATGGTCCACTGAAGCTTTCTTT; CDR3 protein: CASSYPRQGWSTEAFF
V gene: TRBV18; clone size: few; D gene: NA; J gene: TRBJ2-7; CDR3 DNA: TGTGCCAGCTCACCGGGGCAGGTACCCGGCGAGCAGTACTTC; CDR3 protein: CASSPGQVPGEQYF
V gene: TRBV7-2; clone size: many; D gene: NA; J gene: TRBJ2-3; CDR3 DNA: TGTGCCAGCAGCTTATTGGGACTGCTCACAGATACGCAGTATTTT; CDR3 protein: CASSLLGLLTDTQYF
V gene: TRBV7-2; clone size: few; D gene: TRBD1; J gene: TRBJ1-3; CDR3 DNA: TGTGCCAGCAGCTTACAGGGGGCGGCCGGAAACACCATATATTTT; CDR3 protein: CASSLQGAAGNTIYF
V gene: TRBV4-2; clone size: NA; D gene: NA; J gene: TRBJ2-1; CDR3 DNA: TGTGCCAGCAGCCAAGGCATTAGGCAGCAGTTCTTC; CDR3 protein: CASSQGIRQQFF
V gene: TRBV2; clone size: few; D gene: TRBD2; J gene: TRBJ2-1; CDR3 DNA: TGTGCCAGCACCGGGACTAGCAGCTACAATGAGCAGTTCTTC; CDR3 protein: CASTGTSSYNEQFF
V gene: TRBV28; clone size: few; D gene: TRBD1; J gene: TRBJ2-1; CDR3 DNA: TGTGCCAGCAAGATTACAGGGGGCTTTTCCTACAATGAGCAGTTCTTC; CDR3 protein: CASKITGGFSYNEQFF
V gene: TRBV28; clone size: NA; D gene: TRBD1; J gene: TRBJ2-5; CDR3 DNA: TGTGCCAGCAGTTTGGACAGGGGATTTATGCAAGAGACCCAGTACTTC; CDR3 protein: CASSLDRGFMQETQYF
V gene: TRBV7-2; clone size: few; D gene: NA; J gene: TRBJ2-7; CDR3 DNA: TGTGCCAGCAGGGGTTCATCAGGGACCTGGGCCTACGAGCAGTACTTC; CDR3 protein: CASRGSSGTWAYEQYF
V gene: TRBV5-1; clone size: NA; D gene: TRBD1; J gene: TRBJ1-2; CDR3 DNA: TGCGCCAGCAGCCAAAAAGCAGACAGGGCTGGCTACACCTTC; CDR3 protein: CASSQKADRAGYTF
V gene: TRBV28; clone size: NA; D gene: NA; J gene: TRBJ1-2; CDR3 DNA: TGTGCCAGCAGTTTAGAAGGAGGATATGGCTACACCTTC; CDR3 protein: CASSLEGGYGYTF
V gene: TRBV15; clone size: few; D gene: NA; J gene: TRBJ2-3; CDR3 DNA: TGTGCCACCAGCATTAGCGGACTGCGCACAGATACGCAGTATTTT; CDR3 protein: CATSISGLRTDTQYF
V gene: TRBV19; clone size: NA; D gene: NA; J gene: TRBJ2-2; CDR3 DNA: TGTGCCAGTAGTATCGGGGCGAACACCGGGGAGCTGTTTTTT; CDR3 protein: CASSIGANTGELFF
V gene: TRBV29-1; clone size: NA; D gene: NA; J gene: TRBJ1-1; CDR3 DNA: TGCAGCGTTGGGGTGGGGGCAGGCACTGAAGCTTTCTTT; CDR3 protein: CSVGVGAGTEAFF
V gene: TRBV21-1; clone size: NA; D gene: NA; J gene: TRBJ2-4; CDR3 DNA: TGTGCCAGCAGACAAGACGGCCACGGGGCCAAAAACATTCAGTACTTC; CDR3 protein: CASRQDGHGAKNIQYF